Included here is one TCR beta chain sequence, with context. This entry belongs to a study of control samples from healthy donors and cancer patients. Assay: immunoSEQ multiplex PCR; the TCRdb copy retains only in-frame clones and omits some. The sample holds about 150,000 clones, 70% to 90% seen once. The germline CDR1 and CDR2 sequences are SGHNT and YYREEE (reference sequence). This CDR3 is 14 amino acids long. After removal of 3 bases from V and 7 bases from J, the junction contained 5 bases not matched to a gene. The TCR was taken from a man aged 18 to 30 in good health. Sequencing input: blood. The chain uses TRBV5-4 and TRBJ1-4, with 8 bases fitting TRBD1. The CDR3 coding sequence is TGTGCCAGCAGCTCAGGGGGCGGGGGTGAAAAACTGTTTTTT. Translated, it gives CASSSGGGGEKLFF.